This entry describes one T cell receptor beta chain. The antigen remains undetermined. The data stem from a study of cytomegalovirus exposure and HLA in healthy donors. Findings of the study overall: It was shown in a later analysis that HLA-associated TCR beta chains were more clonally expanded than other, equally common chains. Across donors, presence/absence analyses took sequencing depth to be roughly uniform. Later analysis suggested most CMV-associated TCR beta chains were HLA-restricted.

PCR used 60 Vbeta primers and 13 Jbeta primers. Sequencing was performed with immunoSEQ multiplex PCR; in TCRdb, only in-frame clones are kept and a portion is missing. This sample yields 170,000 or so clones, of which around 72% are seen a single time; roughly 3% belongs to the top ten. V shed 4 bases and J shed 1 base, with 7 bases lying between them. Germline loops: CDR1 SGHTA, CDR2 FQGNSA. The CDR3 is 13 amino acids. V is TRBV7-2 and J is TRBJ2-5; possible D gene TRBD2, 6 bases. The sequenced sample consisted of PBMCs. The clonotype comes from a woman in her forties or fifties in good health and CMV-seropositive. DNA of the CDR3: TGTGCCAGCAGCTACGGGGGCCAAGAGACCCAGTACTTC. Translation gives CASSYGGQETQYF.